This TCR beta chain came from a study of post-analysis software for immune sequencing data. As for the study in general: There were relapsing-remitting, secondary progressive and progressive-relapsing multiple sclerosis among the disease courses included. Study-wide findings and caveats: Elevated frequency relative to controls characterized several TRBV segments in patients, TRBV5-6, TRBV5-1 and TRBV20-1 among them. Those samples that were prepared in the same batch co-clustered strongly by F measure. Those with multiple sclerosis, the patient group, showed significantly lower normalized Chao1 diversity than controls.

In this sample, this clonotype turned up once. Its target is unknown. The CDR3 runs 12 residues. V was clipped by 8 bases and J by 7 bases; unmatched bases: 4. Sequencing libraries made from TCR beta cDNA carried unique molecular identifiers. Using its own MiXCR run on the PCR reads, TCRdb lists one record per CDR3 protein. The repertoire holds 380,000 or so distinct CDR3 sequences, with 30% to 45% as singletons. This TCR was sampled from a girl between 5 and 17 years old with multiple sclerosis. This sequence joins TRBV12-3 or TRBV12-4 and TRBJ1-2, with TRBD1 matching 10 bases. What was sequenced was blood. CDR3 DNA: TGTGCCAGCGTAGGACAGGGGGTTGGCTACACCTTC. Its protein is CASVGQGVGYTF.